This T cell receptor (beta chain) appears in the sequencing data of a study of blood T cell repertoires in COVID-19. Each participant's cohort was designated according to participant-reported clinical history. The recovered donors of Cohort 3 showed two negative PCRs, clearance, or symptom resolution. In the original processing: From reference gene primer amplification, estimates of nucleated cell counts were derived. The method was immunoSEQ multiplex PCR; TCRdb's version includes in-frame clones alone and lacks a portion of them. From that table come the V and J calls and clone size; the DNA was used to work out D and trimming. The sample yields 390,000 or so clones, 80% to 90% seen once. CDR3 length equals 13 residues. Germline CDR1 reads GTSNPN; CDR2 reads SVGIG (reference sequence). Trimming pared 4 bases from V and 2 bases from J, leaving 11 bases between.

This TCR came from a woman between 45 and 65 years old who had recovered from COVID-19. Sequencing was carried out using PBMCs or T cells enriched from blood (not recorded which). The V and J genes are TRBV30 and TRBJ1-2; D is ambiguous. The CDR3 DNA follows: TGTGCCTGGACAGGTCGCGAAAACTATGGCTACACCTTC. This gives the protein CAWTGRENYGYTF.